This T cell receptor beta chain was captured by sequencing in a study of cytomegalovirus exposure and HLA in healthy donors. The PCR had 60 Vbeta and 13 Jbeta primers. Authors' methods: Approximately 9.9 million shared chains were among the about 80 million unique TCR beta chains that a later analysis counted. Produced via immunoSEQ multiplex PCR; TCRdb's table is partial and in-frame only. The DNA was the basis for D and trimming; V, J and clone size are from that table. The sample shows approximately 150,000 clones, around 80% of them seen only once. The length of the CDR3 is 12 residues. V lost 6 bases and J 4 bases, leaving 13 bases between the germline ends. The germline V gene has CDR1 SQVTM and CDR2 ANQGSEA.

V usage is TRBV29-1 and J usage is TRBJ2-7, with a possible D match to TRBD1 (5 bases). This sequence was found in a man between 40 and 49 years old in good health and CMV-seronegative. The sequencing sample was made of PBMCs. The DNA for the CDR3 is TGCAGCGTCCGACAGAACCCGTACGAGCAGTACTTC. This translates into CSVRQNPYEQYF.